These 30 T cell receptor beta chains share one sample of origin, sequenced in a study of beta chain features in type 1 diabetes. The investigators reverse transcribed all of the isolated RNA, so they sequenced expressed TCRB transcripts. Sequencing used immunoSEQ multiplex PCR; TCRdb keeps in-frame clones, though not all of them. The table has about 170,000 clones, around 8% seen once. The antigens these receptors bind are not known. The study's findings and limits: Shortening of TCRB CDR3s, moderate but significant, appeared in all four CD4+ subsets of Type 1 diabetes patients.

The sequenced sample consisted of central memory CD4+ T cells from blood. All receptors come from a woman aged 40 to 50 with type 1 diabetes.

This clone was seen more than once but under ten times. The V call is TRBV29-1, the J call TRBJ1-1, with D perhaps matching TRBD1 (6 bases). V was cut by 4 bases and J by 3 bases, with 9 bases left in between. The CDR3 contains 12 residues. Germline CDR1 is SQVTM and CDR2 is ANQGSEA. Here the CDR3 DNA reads TGCAGCGTTGTACAGGGTCACACTGAAGCTTTCTTT. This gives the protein CSVVQGHTEAFF.

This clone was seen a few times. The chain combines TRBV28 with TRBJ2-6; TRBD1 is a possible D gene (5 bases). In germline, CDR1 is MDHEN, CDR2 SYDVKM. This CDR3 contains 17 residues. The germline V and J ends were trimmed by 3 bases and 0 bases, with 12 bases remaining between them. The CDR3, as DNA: TGTGCCAGCAGTTTTTTGGGGCTCAGCTCTGGGGCCAACGTCCTGACTTTC. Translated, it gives CASSFLGLSSGANVLTF.

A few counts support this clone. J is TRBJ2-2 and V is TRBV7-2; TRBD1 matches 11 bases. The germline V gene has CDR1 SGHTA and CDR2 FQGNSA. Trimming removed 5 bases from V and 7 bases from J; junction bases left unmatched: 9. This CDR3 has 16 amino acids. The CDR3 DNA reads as TGTGCCAGCAGCCACAGAGGGACAGGGGGTATCGGGGAGCTGTTTTTT. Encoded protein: CASSHRGTGGIGELFF.

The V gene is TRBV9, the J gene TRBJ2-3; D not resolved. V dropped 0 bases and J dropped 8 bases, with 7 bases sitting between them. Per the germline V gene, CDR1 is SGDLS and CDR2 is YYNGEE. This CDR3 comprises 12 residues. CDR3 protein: CASSVAAGTQYF. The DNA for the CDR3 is TGTGCCAGCAGCGTAGCGGCAGGTACGCAGTATTTT.

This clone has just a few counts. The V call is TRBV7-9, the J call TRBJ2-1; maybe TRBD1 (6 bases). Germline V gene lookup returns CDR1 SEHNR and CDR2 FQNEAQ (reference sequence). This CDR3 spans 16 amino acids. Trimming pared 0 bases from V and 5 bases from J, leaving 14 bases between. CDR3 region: CASSLAPDRNNNEQFF. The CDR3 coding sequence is TGTGCCAGCAGCTTAGCCCCGGACAGAAACAACAATGAGCAGTTCTTC.

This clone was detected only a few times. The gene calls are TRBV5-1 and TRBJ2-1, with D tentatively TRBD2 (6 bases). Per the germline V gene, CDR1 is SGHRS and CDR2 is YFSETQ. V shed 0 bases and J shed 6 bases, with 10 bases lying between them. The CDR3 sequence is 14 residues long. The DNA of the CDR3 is TGCGCCAGCAGCTTGGTGCCCGGGGGCAATGAGCAGTTCTTC. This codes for CASSLVPGGNEQFF.

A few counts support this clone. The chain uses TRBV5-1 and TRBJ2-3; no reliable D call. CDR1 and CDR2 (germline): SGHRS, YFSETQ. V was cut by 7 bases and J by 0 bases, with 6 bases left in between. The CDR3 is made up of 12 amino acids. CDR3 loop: CASGRSTDTQYF. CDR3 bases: TGCGCCAGCGGCCGTAGCACAGATACGCAGTATTTT.

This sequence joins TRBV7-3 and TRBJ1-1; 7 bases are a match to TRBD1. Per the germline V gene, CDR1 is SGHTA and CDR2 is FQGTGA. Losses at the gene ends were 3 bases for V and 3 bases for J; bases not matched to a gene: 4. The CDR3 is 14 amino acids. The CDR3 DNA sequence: TGTGCCAGCAGCTTCCAGGGGGGAGACACTGAAGCTTTCTTT. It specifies CASSFQGGDTEAFF.

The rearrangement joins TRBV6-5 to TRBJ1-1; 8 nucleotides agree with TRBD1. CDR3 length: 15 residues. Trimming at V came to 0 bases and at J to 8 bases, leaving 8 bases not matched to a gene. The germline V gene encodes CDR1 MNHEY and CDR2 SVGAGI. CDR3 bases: TGTGCCAGCAGTTACTCTCCGGGACAGGCAATCGAAGCTTTCTTT. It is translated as CASSYSPGQAIEAFF.

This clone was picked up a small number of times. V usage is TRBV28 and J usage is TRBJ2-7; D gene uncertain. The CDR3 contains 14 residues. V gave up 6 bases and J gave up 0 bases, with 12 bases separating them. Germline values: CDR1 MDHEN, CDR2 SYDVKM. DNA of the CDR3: TGTGCCAGCAGCCGCCTCCCGAGCTCCTACGAGCAGTACTTC. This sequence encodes CASSRLPSSYEQYF.

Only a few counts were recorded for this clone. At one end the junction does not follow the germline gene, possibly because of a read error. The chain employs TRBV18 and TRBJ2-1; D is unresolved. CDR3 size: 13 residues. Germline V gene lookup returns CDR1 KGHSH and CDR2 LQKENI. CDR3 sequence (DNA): TGCCTGAGTCTCCGGAGCTCCTACAATGAGCAGTTCTTC. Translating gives CLSLRSSYNEQFF.

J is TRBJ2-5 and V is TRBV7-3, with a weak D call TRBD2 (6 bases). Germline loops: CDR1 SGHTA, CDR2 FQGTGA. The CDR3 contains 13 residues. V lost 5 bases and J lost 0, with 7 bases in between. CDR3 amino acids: CASSRGNQETQYF. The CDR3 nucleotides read TGTGCCAGCAGCCGGGGGAACCAAGAGACCCAGTACTTC.

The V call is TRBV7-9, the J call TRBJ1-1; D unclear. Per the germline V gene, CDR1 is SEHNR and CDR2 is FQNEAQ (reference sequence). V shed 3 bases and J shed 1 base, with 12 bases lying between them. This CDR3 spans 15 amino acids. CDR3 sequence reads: CASSLRAGGNTEAFF. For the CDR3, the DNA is TGTGCCAGCAGCTTGCGAGCGGGAGGGAACACTGAAGCTTTCTTT.

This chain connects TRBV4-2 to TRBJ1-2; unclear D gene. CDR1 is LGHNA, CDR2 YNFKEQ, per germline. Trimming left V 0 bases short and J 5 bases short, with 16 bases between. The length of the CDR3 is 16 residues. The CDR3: CASSQDRNSLSYGYTF. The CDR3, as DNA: TGTGCCAGCAGCCAAGATCGAAACAGTTTGTCTTATGGCTACACCTTC.

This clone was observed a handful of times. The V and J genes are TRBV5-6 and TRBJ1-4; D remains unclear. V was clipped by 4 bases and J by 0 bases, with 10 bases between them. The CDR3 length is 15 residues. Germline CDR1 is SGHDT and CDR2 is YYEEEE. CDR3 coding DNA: TGTGCCAGCAGCAAAATTTCTGCAACTAATGAAAAACTGTTTTTT. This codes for CASSKISATNEKLFF.

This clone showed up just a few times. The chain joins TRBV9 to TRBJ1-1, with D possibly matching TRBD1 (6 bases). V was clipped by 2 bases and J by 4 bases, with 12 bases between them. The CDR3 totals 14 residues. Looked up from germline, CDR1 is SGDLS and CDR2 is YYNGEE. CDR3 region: CASSVSSGATEAFF. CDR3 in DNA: TGTGCCAGCAGCGTCTCTTCAGGGGCCACTGAAGCTTTCTTT. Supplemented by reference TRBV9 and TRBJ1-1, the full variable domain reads DSGVTQTPKHLITATGQRVTLRCSPRSGDLSVYWYQQSLDQGLQFLIQYYNGEERAKGNILERFSAQQFPDLHSELNLSSLELGDSALYFCASSVSSGATEAFFGQGTRLTVV.

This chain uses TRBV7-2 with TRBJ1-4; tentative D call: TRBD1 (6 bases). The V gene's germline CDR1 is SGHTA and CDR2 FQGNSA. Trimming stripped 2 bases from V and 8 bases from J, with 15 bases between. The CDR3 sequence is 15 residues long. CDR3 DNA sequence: TGTGCCAGCAGCTTACAGGGGAGGGATGGAGAAAAACTGTTTTTT. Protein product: CASSLQGRDGEKLFF.

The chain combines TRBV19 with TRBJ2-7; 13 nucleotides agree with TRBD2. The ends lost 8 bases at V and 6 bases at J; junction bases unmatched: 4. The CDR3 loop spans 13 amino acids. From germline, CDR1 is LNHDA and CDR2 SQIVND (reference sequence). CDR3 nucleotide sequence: TGTGCCAGTGGACTAGCGGGAGTACGCGAGCAGTACTTC. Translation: CASGLAGVREQYF.

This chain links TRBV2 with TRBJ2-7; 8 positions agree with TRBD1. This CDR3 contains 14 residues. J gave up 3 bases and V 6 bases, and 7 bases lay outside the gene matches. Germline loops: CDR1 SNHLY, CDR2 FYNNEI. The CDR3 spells CASSDRGESYEQYF. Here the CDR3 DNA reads TGTGCCAGCAGCGACAGGGGAGAGAGCTACGAGCAGTACTTC.

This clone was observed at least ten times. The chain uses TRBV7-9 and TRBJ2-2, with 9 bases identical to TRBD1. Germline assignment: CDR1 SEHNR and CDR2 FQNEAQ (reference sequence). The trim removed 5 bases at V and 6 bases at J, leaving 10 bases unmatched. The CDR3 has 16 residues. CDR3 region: CASSRTGVEAAGELFF. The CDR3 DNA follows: TGTGCCAGCAGCCGGACAGGGGTTGAGGCTGCCGGGGAGCTGTTTTTT. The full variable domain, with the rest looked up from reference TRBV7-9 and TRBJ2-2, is DTGVSQNPRHKITKRGQNVTFRCDPISEHNRLYWYRQTLGQGPEFLTYFQNEAQLEKSRLLSDRFSAERPKGSFSTLEIQRTEQGDSAMYLCASSRTGVEAAGELFFGEGSRLTVL.

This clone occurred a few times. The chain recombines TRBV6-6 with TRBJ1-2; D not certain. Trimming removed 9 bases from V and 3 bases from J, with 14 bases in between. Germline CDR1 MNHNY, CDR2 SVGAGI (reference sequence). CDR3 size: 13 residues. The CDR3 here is CARRWISHYGYTF. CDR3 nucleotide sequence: TGTGCCAGGAGGTGGATTTCCCACTATGGCTACACCTTC.

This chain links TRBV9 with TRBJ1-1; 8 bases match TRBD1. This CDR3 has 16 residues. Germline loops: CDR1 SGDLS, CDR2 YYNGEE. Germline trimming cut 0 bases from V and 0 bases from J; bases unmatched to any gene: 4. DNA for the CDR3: TGTGCCAGCAGCGTAGGACAGGGGATCATGAACACTGAAGCTTTCTTT. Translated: CASSVGQGIMNTEAFF.

The CDR3 spells CASRSESSYNEQFF. CDR3 in DNA: TGTGCCAGCAGGAGTGAGAGCTCCTACAATGAGCAGTTCTTC. The rearrangement uses TRBV9 and TRBJ2-1; D gene uncertain. This CDR3 has 14 residues. Per the germline V gene, CDR1 is SGDLS and CDR2 is YYNGEE. V dropped 5 bases and J dropped 0 bases, with 9 bases sitting between them.

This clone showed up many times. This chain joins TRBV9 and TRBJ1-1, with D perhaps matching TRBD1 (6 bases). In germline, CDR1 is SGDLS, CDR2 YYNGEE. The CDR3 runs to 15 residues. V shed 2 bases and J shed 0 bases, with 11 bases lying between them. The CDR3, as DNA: TGTGCCAGCAGCGTCTCGGGACACCTGAACACTGAAGCTTTCTTT. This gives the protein CASSVSGHLNTEAFF.

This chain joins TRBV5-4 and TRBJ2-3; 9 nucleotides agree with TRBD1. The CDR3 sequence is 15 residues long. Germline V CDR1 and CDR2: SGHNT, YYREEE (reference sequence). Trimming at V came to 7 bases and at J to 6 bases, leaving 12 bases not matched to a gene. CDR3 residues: CASRTTGTGLDTQYF. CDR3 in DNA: TGTGCCAGCCGAACCACCGGGACAGGGTTGGATACGCAGTATTTT.

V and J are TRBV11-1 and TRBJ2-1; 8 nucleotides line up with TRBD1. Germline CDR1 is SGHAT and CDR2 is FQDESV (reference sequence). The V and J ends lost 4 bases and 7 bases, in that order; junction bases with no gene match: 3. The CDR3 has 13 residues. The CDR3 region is CASSSRTGNEQFF. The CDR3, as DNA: TGTGCCAGCAGCTCCAGGACAGGGAATGAGCAGTTCTTC.

CDR3 protein: CASSLDSGNNEQFF. Here the CDR3 DNA reads TGTGCCAGCAGCTTGGATAGCGGAAACAATGAGCAGTTCTTC. The chain links TRBV5-4 to TRBJ2-1; D is perhaps TRBD2 (6 bases). Germline V gene lookup returns CDR1 SGHNT and CDR2 YYREEE (reference sequence). V was cut by 0 bases and J by 5 bases, with 9 bases left in between. This CDR3 is 14 amino acids long.

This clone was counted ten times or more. Here the CDR3 reads CASSLGLAGEGETQYF. CDR3 in DNA: TGTGCCAGCAGCCTAGGACTAGCGGGAGAAGGAGAGACCCAGTACTTC. This rearrangement joins TRBV11-1 to TRBJ2-5; 13 bases map to TRBD2. Germline CDR1 SGHAT, CDR2 FQDESV (reference sequence). V lost 5 bases and J lost 4; bases outside the gene matches: 7. CDR3 length: 16 amino acids.

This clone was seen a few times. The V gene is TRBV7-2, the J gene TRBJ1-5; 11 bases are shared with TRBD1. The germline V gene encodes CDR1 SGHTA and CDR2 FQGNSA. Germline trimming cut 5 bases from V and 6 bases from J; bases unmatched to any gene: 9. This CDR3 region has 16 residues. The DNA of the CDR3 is TGTGCCAGCAGCCCGCGGACAGGGGGCACCGTTCAGCCCCAGCATTTT. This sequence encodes CASSPRTGGTVQPQHF.

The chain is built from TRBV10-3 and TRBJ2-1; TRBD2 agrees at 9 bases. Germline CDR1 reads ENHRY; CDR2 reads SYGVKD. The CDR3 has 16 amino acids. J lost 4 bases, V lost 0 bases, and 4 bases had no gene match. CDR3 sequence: CAISESSSGSYNEQFF. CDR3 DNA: TGTGCCATCAGTGAGTCCAGTAGCGGGAGTTACAATGAGCAGTTCTTC.